The sequence of this TCR beta chain was determined in a study of high-grade serous ovarian cancer treatment subgroups. Study-wide background: Each sample yielded on average 7,494 unique TCR beta rearrangements from 14,000 or so reads. Study-level findings and limits: Different patients shared almost no repertoire; same-patient tumors shared about 0.095 to 0.79. Repertoire analysis covered CDR3 alone, not CDR1 or CDR2. TCR clonal relatedness correlated positively with neoantigen level.

About this clone itself: The antigen remains undetermined.

Tumor samples were obtained before definitive surgery or chemotherapy. Measured with immunoSEQ multiplex PCR; TCRdb has only the in-frame clones, and not every one. This repertoire shows 650 to 800 clones, roughly 70% found once; its top ten account for roughly 21%. Germline CDR1 is LNHDA and CDR2 is SQIVND (reference sequence). V was trimmed by 7 bases and J by 5 bases, leaving 14 bases between them. This CDR3 has 13 residues. Sequencing input: tumor tissue. The sequence was collected from a human donor with high-grade serous ovarian cancer. The rearrangement uses TRBV19 and TRBJ1-2, with D possibly being TRBD1 (5 bases). The CDR3 nucleotides read TGTGCCAGTACCTCGCGGGGCCCATATGGCTACACCTTC. Translated: CASTSRGPYGYTF.